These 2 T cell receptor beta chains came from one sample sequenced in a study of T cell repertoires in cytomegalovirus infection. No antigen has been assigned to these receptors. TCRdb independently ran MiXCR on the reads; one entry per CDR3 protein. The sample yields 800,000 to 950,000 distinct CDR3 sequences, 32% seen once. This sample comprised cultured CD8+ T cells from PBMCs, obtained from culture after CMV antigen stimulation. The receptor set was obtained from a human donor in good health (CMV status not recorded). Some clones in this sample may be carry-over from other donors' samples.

In nucleotides, the CDR3 is TGTGCCAGCAGCTTCCAGAACTCTGGAAACACCATATATTTT. Amino acid sequence: CASSFQNSGNTIYF. The chain is built from TRBV5-6 and TRBJ1-3; D call uncertain. The CDR3 loop spans 14 amino acids. Trimming shortened V by 2 bases and J by 0 bases, and 6 bases separated the two germline ends. The germline CDR1 and CDR2 sequences are SGHDT and YYEEEE.

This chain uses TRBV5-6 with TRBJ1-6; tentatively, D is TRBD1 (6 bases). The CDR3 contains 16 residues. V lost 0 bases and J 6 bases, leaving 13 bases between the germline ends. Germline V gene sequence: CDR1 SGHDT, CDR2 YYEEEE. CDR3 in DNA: TGTGCCAGCAGCTTGGTCAGTGGGGGCGGTAATTCACCCCTCCACTTT. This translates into CASSLVSGGGNSPLHF. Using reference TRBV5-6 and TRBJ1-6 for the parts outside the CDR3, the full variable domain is DAGVTQSPTHLIKTRGQQVTLRCSPKSGHDTVSWYQQALGQGPQFIFQYYEEEERQRGNFPDRFSGHQFPNYSSELNVNALLLGDSALYLCASSLVSGGGNSPLHFGNGTRLTVT.